This T cell receptor (beta chain) was retrieved from a study of T cells in women clearing cervical HPV infection. V lost 5 bases and J lost 6, with 16 bases in between. The CDR3 runs to 15 residues. CDR1 SGHNT and CDR2 YENEEA come from the germline V gene. On this clone: The read ends 3 residues before the CDR3 terminus; that terminus is restored from the germline J gene.

Clones were sequenced by immunoSEQ multiplex PCR, and TCRdb holds only the in-frame ones, with some missing. Its table records 20,000 to 25,000 clones. This clonotype originated in a woman between 18 and 69 years old with a cervical HPV16 infection that either progressed to CIN3+ or cleared (not recorded which). Specimen: blood buffy coat. The V call is TRBV11-3, the J call TRBJ2-2; D remains unclear. CDR3 loop: CASSPPVSFAGELFF. The sequenced CDR3 bases are TGTGCCAGCAGCCCACCGGTGTCGTTCGCCGGGGAG.